This paragraph reports one T cell receptor (beta chain). Its antigen remains unidentified. Vbeta (60) and Jbeta (13) primers were used in the PCR. As processed by the authors: A later analysis tallied about 80 million unique TCR beta chains, around 11 million of them shared. Sequenced by immunoSEQ multiplex PCR; TCRdb stores in-frame clones only, minus some. The V and J calls and clone size were taken over from that table, and D and trimming were inferred from the DNA. The sample yields 68,000 or so clones, of which the top ten take up 7.5%. This record belongs to a study of cytomegalovirus exposure and HLA in healthy donors. Whole-study results and caveats: According to an earlier analysis, most TCR beta V segments yielded productive rearrangements about 90% or about 30% of the time. The authors reported that TCR beta sequences could predict HLA-A and HLA-B alleles. These predictions were accurate for most subjects in the first cohort.

Trimming removed 7 bases from V and 6 bases from J, with 11 bases in between. Germline V gene data show CDR1 as SGHRS and CDR2 as YFSETQ. This CDR3 contains 13 residues. The rearrangement uses TRBV5-1 and TRBJ1-6; the D is unclear. The specimen was PBMCs. This TCR was sampled from a female donor in good health and CMV-seropositive. CDR3 sequence: CASGQDSNSPLHF. The CDR3 coding sequence is TGCGCCAGCGGGCAGGACTCTAATTCACCCCTCCACTTT.